This TCR beta chain was sequenced during a study of T cells in Graves' hyperthyroidism and ophthalmopathy. Authors of the study amplified TCR beta CDR3 regions from RNA transcripts. The TCR CDR3 was amplified in a first-round RT-PCR using the HTBI primer set. TCRdb re-analysed the multiplex PCR reads in MiXCR, keeping a single row per CDR3 protein. The table lists 600,000 or so distinct CDR3 sequences, 15% to 20% of them singletons. Study-level points and caveats: Most thyroid clonotypes with frequency above 0.001 were detected in blood.

This clonotype was detected ten times or more. Its target is not known. Material for sequencing was blood. This clonotype was obtained from a woman in her 30s with Graves' hyperthyroidism.

The CDR3 is CASSPLGSSYEQYF. CDR3 coding DNA: TGTGCCAGCAGCCCACTAGGGAGCTCCTACGAGCAGTACTTC. This chain joins TRBV12-3 or TRBV12-4 and TRBJ2-7; maybe TRBD2 (5 bases). The germline V and J ends were trimmed by 6 bases and 0 bases, with 12 bases remaining between them. There are 14 residues in the CDR3.